A selection of T cell receptor beta chains follows, all from one sample in a study of T-cell reconstitution after alpha-beta-depleted transplantation in children. One entry per CDR3 protein, called by TCRdb with MiXCR from the PCR reads. The sample has about 500,000 distinct CDR3 sequences; about an eighth are singletons. Sequenced material: PBMCs, mostly from graft donor cells, taken 180 days after TCRalphabeta/CD19-depleted stem cell transplant. The receptors were gathered from a female patient aged 2 to 10 who had a stem cell transplant for aplastic anemia, so the T cells may come from the graft donor. Both conserved end residues are part of each CDR3. D genes are given only for firm matches. The size field is filled for only some rows; it gives once, few, many or a size class.

v_call,d_call,clone_size,j_call,cdr3_nt,cdr3_aa
TRBV12-3/TRBV12-4,NA,few,TRBJ1-2,TGTGCCAGCAGTTCAAGGGGCCACTATGGCTACACCTTC,CASSSRGHYGYTF
TRBV14,NA,few,TRBJ1-2,TGTGCCAGCAGCCAAGATCGAACGGCTTTCTATGGCTACACCTTC,CASSQDRTAFYGYTF
TRBV5-1,NA,NA,TRBJ2-7,TGCGCCAGCAGCCCCCCAGGGAAGGCGGCCTACGAGCAGTACTTC,CASSPPGKAAYEQYF
TRBV20-1,TRBD1,NA,TRBJ2-1,TGCTGTTTTTGGCCTGTGGACGGGACAGCGTCCTACAATGAGCAGTTCTTC,CCFWPVDGTASYNEQFF
TRBV7-3,NA,NA,TRBJ1-3,TGTGCCAGCAGCCCCCAAGGCCCATCTGGAAACACCATATATTTT,CASSPQGPSGNTIYF
TRBV11-3,TRBD1,few,TRBJ2-1,TGTGCCAGCAGCTGGACAGGGGGACATGAGCAGTTCTTC,CASSWTGGHEQFF
TRBV6-1,NA,NA,TRBJ1-3,TGTGCCAGCAGTGACTCTGGAAACACCATATATTTT,CASSDSGNTIYF
TRBV5-5,NA,few,TRBJ1-6,TGTGCCAGCAGTCCTAAAGGGTATTCACCCCTCCACTTT,CASSPKGYSPLHF
TRBV7-2,NA,few,TRBJ1-2,TGTGCCAGCAGCTTAGCAACAGACCACTATGGCTACACCTTC,CASSLATDHYGYTF
TRBV18,TRBD2,NA,TRBJ2-1,TGTGCCAGCTCACCAGAGCGGGACCCTTACAATGAGCAGTTCTTC,CASSPERDPYNEQFF
TRBV29-1,TRBD1,many,TRBJ2-7,TGCAGCGTCCAAGGGACAGGGAGCTCCTACGAGCAGTACTTC,CSVQGTGSSYEQYF
TRBV7-3,TRBD2,NA,TRBJ2-7,TGTGCCAGCAGCTTAGGTAGCGGGAGTTACTACGAGCAGTACTTC,CASSLGSGSYYEQYF
TRBV27,NA,few,TRBJ2-2,TGTGCCAGCAGTTCCCGGCCGGGACAGAACACCGGGGAGCTGTTTTTT,CASSSRPGQNTGELFF
TRBV24-1,TRBD2,NA,TRBJ2-1,TGTGCCACCAGTGATCCTCGACTAGCGGGAGGCTACAATGAGCAGTTCTTC,CATSDPRLAGGYNEQFF
TRBV7-9,NA,many,TRBJ1-1,TGTGCCAGCAGCCCCGGGACGGGACCCCACACTGAAGCTTTCTTT,CASSPGTGPHTEAFF
TRBV3-1,TRBD1,few,TRBJ1-1,TGTGCCAGCAGCCAAGAAGGGGGCGGTCCGGGGGCTTTCTTT,CASSQEGGGPGAFF
TRBV12-3/TRBV12-4,NA,many,TRBJ2-4,TGTGCCAGCAGTTCCCAGGGTTATCTAGCCAAAAACATTCAGTACTTC,CASSSQGYLAKNIQYF
TRBV3-1,NA,NA,TRBJ2-1,TGTGCCAGCAGCCAAGATTGGCTAGCTCCGAGGGGGCAGTTCTTC,CASSQDWLAPRGQFF